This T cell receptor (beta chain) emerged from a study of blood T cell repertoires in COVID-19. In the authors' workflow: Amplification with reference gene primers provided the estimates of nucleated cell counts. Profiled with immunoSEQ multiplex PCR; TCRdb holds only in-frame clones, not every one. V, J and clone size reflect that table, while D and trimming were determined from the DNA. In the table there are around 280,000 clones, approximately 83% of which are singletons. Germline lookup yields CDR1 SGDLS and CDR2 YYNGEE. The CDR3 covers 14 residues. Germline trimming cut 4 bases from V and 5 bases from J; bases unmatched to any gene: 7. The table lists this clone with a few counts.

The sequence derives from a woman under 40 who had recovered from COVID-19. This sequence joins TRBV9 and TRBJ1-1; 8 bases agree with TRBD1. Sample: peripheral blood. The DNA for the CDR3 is TGTGCCAGCAGCCCTATTGGGACAGGAACTGAAGCTTTCTTT. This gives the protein CASSPIGTGTEAFF.